Presented here are 5 T cell receptor beta chains from one specimen sequenced in a study of OX40 agonist ivuxolimab in advanced cancers. Clones were read by immunoSEQ multiplex PCR, and TCRdb kept only the in-frame ones, dropping some. Of about 79,000 clones in the sample, about 80% were seen once. The specimen comprised CD4+ or CD8+ T cells sorted from blood, sampled in a trial of the OX40 agonist ivuxolimab. Receptor source: an adult with an advanced solid tumor such as melanoma, head and neck, liver or kidney cancer.

This clone was detected only once. The chain joins TRBV9 to TRBJ2-1, with 12 bases that match TRBD2. The germline gives CDR1 SGDLS, CDR2 YYNGEE. V was clipped by 0 bases and J by 7 bases; unmatched bases: 11. This CDR3 is built from 18 residues. This CDR3 is CASSVVSGLAGGYNEQFF. The CDR3 nucleotides read TGTGCCAGCAGCGTAGTATCAGGGCTAGCGGGAGGGTATAATGAGCAGTTCTTC.

V gene TRBV5-1 combines with J gene TRBJ2-7; 7 bases map to TRBD1. The CDR3 consists of 14 residues. Germline V gene sequence: CDR1 SGHRS, CDR2 YFSETQ. V lost 4 bases and J lost 4; bases outside the gene matches: 8. As DNA, the CDR3 is TGCGCCAGCAGCAGGCAAACAGGGGAGTACGAGCAGTACTTC. Translating gives CASSRQTGEYEQYF.

The gene calls are TRBV5-1 and TRBJ1-3; D uncertain. Germline lookup yields CDR1 SGHRS and CDR2 YFSETQ. This CDR3 has 13 residues. V shed 7 bases and J shed 11 bases, with 19 bases lying between them. This CDR3 reads CASQASSEQSIYF. Written as DNA, the CDR3 is TGCGCCAGCCAAGCTTCGTCGGAGCAATCCATATATTTT.

J is TRBJ2-7 and V is TRBV7-2; 7 nucleotides align to TRBD1. The CDR3 length is 18 residues. Germline V gene sequence: CDR1 SGHTA, CDR2 FQGNSA. J gave up 0 bases and V 0 bases, and 11 bases lay outside the gene matches. CDR3 sequence: CASSLAPGQPKSSYEQYF. The CDR3 DNA is TGTGCCAGCAGCTTAGCACCGGGACAGCCGAAGAGCTCCTACGAGCAGTACTTC.

V usage is TRBV7-2 and J usage is TRBJ2-7, with unresolved D. The CDR3 covers 15 residues. The germline V and J ends were trimmed by 1 base and 0 bases, with 10 bases remaining between them. The germline V gene has CDR1 SGHTA and CDR2 FQGNSA. Here the CDR3 DNA reads TGTGCCAGCAGCTTAGATGTTACGTCCTCCTACGAGCAGTACTTC. It is translated as CASSLDVTSSYEQYF.